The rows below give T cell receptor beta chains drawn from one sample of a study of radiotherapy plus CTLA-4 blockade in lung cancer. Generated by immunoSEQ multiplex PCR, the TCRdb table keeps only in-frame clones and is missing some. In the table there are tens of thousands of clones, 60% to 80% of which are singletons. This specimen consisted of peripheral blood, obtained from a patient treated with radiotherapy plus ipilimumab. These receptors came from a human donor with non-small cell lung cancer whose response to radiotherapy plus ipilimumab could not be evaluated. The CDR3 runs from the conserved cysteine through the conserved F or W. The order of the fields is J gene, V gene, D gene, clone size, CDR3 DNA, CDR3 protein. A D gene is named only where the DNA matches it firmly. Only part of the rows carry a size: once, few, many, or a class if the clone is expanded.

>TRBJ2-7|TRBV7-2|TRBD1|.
TGTGCCAGCAGCTTGGGACAGGACTACGAGCAGTACTTC
CASSLGQDYEQYF
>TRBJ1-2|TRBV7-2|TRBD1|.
TGTGCCAGCAGCTTGGACAGGGGCTATGGCTACACCTTC
CASSLDRGYGYTF
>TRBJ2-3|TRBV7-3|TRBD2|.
TGTGCCAGCAGCTCCGGGACTAGCGGGAAACCCAGCACAGATACGCAGTATTTT
CASSSGTSGKPSTDTQYF
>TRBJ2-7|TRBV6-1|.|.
TGTGCCAGCAGTGGGGGGGCCTACGAGCAGTACTTC
CASSGGAYEQYF
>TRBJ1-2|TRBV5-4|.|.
TGTGCCAGCAGCCCGGACAGAACCCTCCTGCTCTATGGCGACACCTTC
CASSPDRTLLLYGDTF
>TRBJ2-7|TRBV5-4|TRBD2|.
TGTGCCAGCAGCCCCGCGGGGGGCGGCGAGCAGTACTTC
CASSPAGGGEQYF
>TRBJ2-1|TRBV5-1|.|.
TGCGCCAGCAGCTTGGGGCCCAGCTCCTACAATGAGCAGTTCTTC
CASSLGPSSYNEQFF
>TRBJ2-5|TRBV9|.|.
TGTGCCAGCAGCCCCCGAGGGCAAGAGACCCAGTACTTC
CASSPRGQETQYF
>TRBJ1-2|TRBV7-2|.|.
TGTGCCAGCGGGCGCGATCGGGAACAGGGTCGTAGTGACTATGGCTACACCTTC
CASGRDREQGRSDYGYTF
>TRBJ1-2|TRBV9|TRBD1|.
TGTGCCAGCAGCGCCTTTTCGGGACAGGGGGCGCCTAACTATGGCTACACCTTC
CASSAFSGQGAPNYGYTF
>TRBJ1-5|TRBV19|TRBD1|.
TGTGCCAGTACCGAGACAGGGACCCTTAATCAGCCCCAGCATTTT
CASTETGTLNQPQHF
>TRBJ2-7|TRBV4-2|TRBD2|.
TGTGCCAGCACCCTAGCGGGAGATCAGGGCGAGCAGTACTTC
CASTLAGDQGEQYF
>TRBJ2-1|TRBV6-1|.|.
TGTGCCAGCAGTGACCTATTAGCCTACAATGAGCAGTTCTTC
CASSDLLAYNEQFF
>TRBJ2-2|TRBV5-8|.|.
TGTGCCAGCAGGGACAACTTCGCCGGGGAGCTGTTTTTT
CASRDNFAGELFF
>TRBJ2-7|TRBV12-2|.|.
TGTGCAAGTCACCAGTCACCATCGAGAGGATACGAGCAGTACTTC
CASHQSPSRGYEQYF
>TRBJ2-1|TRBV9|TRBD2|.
TGTGCCAGCAGCCCACACCTCCGGGGACTAGCGGGGGGTTCCTACAATGAGCAGTTCTTC
CASSPHLRGLAGGSYNEQFF
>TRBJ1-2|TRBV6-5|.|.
TGTGCCAGCCACCGGCCGGGACTCCGGGGTTATGGCTACACCTTC
CASHRPGLRGYGYTF
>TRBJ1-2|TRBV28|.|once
TGTGCCAGCCGTACCCTTAGCTATGGCTACACCTTC
CASRTLSYGYTF
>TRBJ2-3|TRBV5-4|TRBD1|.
TGTGCCAGCAGAAGGGACAGCACAGCAGATACGCAGTATTTT
CASRRDSTADTQYF
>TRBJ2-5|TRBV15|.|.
TGTGCCACCAGCAGAGATTTACAAGAGACCCAGTACTTC
CATSRDLQETQYF
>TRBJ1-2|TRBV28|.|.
TGTGCCAGCCAGGGCGCAACGGCTTTACTTAATGGCTACACCTTC
CASQGATALLNGYTF
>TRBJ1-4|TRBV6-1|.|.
TGTGCCAGCAGTGTACTTGGTGGTAATGAAAAACTGTTTTTT
CASSVLGGNEKLFF
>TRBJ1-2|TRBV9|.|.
TGTGCCAGCAGCGGACCCCAGGGGCGGGTTGGCTACACCTTC
CASSGPQGRVGYTF
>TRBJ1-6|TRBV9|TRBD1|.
TGTGCCAGCAGCGTAGAAGGGGGCGTAGGAAATTCACCCCTCCACTTT
CASSVEGGVGNSPLHF
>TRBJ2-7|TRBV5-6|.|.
TGTGCCAGCAGCTTGGTCCCGGGAAAGGCGTACTTC
CASSLVPGKAYF
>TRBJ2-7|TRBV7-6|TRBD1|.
TGTGCCAGCAGCCGGGGACAGGGGGCCTACGAGCAGTACTTC
CASSRGQGAYEQYF
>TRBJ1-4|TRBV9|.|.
TGTGCCAGCAGCCCCCGCCCCCAGGGATCGGGTGAAAAACTGTTTTTT
CASSPRPQGSGEKLFF
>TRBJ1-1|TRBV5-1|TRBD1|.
TGCGCCAGCTCCCCGGGACAGGGGTCAGCTAGAGCTTTCTTT
CASSPGQGSARAFF
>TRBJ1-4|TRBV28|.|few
TGTGCCAGCAGTTACAGGGTCGCTAATGAAAAACTGTTTTTT
CASSYRVANEKLFF
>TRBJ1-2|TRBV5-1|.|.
TGCGCCAGCAGCTTGGAATCCTCCCTTAACTATGGCTACACCTTC
CASSLESSLNYGYTF
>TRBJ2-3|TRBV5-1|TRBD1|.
TGCGCCAGCAGCCCGGACAGGGCCGCAGATACGCAGTATTTT
CASSPDRAADTQYF
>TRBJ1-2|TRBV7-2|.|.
TGTGCCAGCAGCGGACATTTGGGTGGCTACACCTTC
CASSGHLGGYTF
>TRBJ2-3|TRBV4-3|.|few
TGCGCCAGCAGCCATATGACGGGGACAGATACGCAGTATTTT
CASSHMTGTDTQYF
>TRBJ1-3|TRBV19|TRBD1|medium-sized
TGTGCCAGTCGTCCCGGGACAGGTGGAAACACCATATATTTT
CASRPGTGGNTIYF
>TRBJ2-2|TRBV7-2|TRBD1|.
TGTGCCAGCAGCTGGGACAGGGGAATTAACACCGGGGAGCTGTTTTTT
CASSWDRGINTGELFF
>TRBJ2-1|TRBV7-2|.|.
TGTGCCAGCAGCTTAAGGAATCGGGGCTCCTACAATGAGCAGTTCTTC
CASSLRNRGSYNEQFF